This T cell receptor (beta chain) was found in a study of cytomegalovirus exposure and HLA in healthy donors. Study-wide results and limits: Researchers reported in a later analysis that a missense DCLRE1C variant was tied to TCR beta V- and J-gene trimming. The study assumed roughly uniform donor sequencing depth for presence/absence analyses. Using the classifier, cytomegalovirus status was reportedly diagnosed with high specificity and sensitivity.

In the PCR, 60 Vbeta and 13 Jbeta primers were used. This table comes from immunoSEQ multiplex PCR, and its TCRdb copy is limited to in-frame clones, with some not included. Counted here are 130,000 or so clones, approximately 60% occurring once; the ten biggest clones make up approximately 2.5%. The CDR3 loop spans 14 amino acids. Trimming stripped 0 bases from V and 5 bases from J, with 9 bases between. CDR1 is LNHNV, CDR2 YYDKDF, per germline (reference sequence). Note on this clone: Its specificity is unknown.

Sample: PBMCs. The J gene is TRBJ2-3, the V gene TRBV15; D is unclear. This receptor was identified in a middle-aged woman in good health and CMV-seronegative. Written as DNA, the CDR3 is TGTGCCACCAGCAGAGAGGCTGGTGGAGATACGCAGTATTTT. It codes for CATSREAGGDTQYF.